The rows below give T cell receptor beta chains drawn from one sample of a study of shared clonotypes between healthy human individuals. Produced via immunoSEQ multiplex PCR; TCRdb's table is partial and in-frame only. The sample yields around 510,000 clones, 95% to 96% seen once. Specimen: naive CD4+ T cells sorted from blood. These TCRs come from a woman aged 25 to 39 in good health. Both conserved end residues are part of each CDR3. The D gene is left open where the match is weak. Only some rows state a clone size, as once, few, many or a class for expanded clones.

D gene: -; J gene: TRBJ1-4; clone size: -; V gene: TRBV21-1; CDR3 DNA: TGTGCCAGCAGCATTCCGACAGCACTGTTTTTT; CDR3 protein: CASSIPTALFF
D gene: TRBD2; J gene: TRBJ2-1; clone size: -; V gene: TRBV7-9; CDR3 DNA: TGTGCCAGCAGCCCTAGCCTTGGGGCTAGCGGGAGGGCCAATGAGCAGTTCTTC; CDR3 protein: CASSPSLGASGRANEQFF
D gene: -; J gene: TRBJ2-1; clone size: -; V gene: TRBV5-4; CDR3 DNA: TGTGCCAGCAGCTTGTGGGCAGGCAATGAGCAGTTCTTC; CDR3 protein: CASSLWAGNEQFF
D gene: -; J gene: TRBJ1-1; clone size: -; V gene: TRBV5-4; CDR3 DNA: TGTGCCAGCAGCACGACACGGGAAGCTTTCTTT; CDR3 protein: CASSTTREAFF
D gene: TRBD2; J gene: TRBJ2-1; clone size: -; V gene: TRBV19; CDR3 DNA: TGTGCCAGTAGTATGCTAGCGGGAGGGCCGGATGGATACAATGAGCAGTTCTTC; CDR3 protein: CASSMLAGGPDGYNEQFF
D gene: -; J gene: TRBJ1-4; clone size: -; V gene: TRBV28; CDR3 DNA: TGTGCCAGCACCAGGGGAGTAACAACTAATGAAAAACTGTTTTTT; CDR3 protein: CASTRGVTTNEKLFF
D gene: -; J gene: TRBJ1-1; clone size: once; V gene: TRBV4-1; CDR3 DNA: TGCGCCAGCAGCCACAGACGGACAGCTACCAACACTGAAGCTTTCTTT; CDR3 protein: CASSHRRTATNTEAFF
D gene: -; J gene: TRBJ2-7; clone size: once; V gene: TRBV5-1; CDR3 DNA: TGCGCCAGCAGCGAGTGGCAGAGACTATTTTCCTACGAGCAGTACTTC; CDR3 protein: CASSEWQRLFSYEQYF
D gene: TRBD1; J gene: TRBJ1-1; clone size: -; V gene: TRBV2; CDR3 DNA: TGTGCCAGCAGCGCGGACAGGGTCACTGAAGCTTTCTTT; CDR3 protein: CASSADRVTEAFF
D gene: TRBD1; J gene: TRBJ1-1; clone size: -; V gene: TRBV6-6; CDR3 DNA: TGTGCCAGCAGTTACCCCCGGACAGGGACGTTCACTGAAGCTTTCTTT; CDR3 protein: CASSYPRTGTFTEAFF
D gene: -; J gene: TRBJ1-2; clone size: -; V gene: TRBV1; CDR3 DNA: TGCACCAGCAGCCAGAATTCGGCGGATTATGGCTACACCTTC; CDR3 protein: CTSSQNSADYGYTF
D gene: -; J gene: TRBJ2-1; clone size: -; V gene: TRBV11-2; CDR3 DNA: TGTGCCAGCAGCTTAGAGGGGGCAGCCTACCGGTCGAATGAGCAGTTCTTC; CDR3 protein: CASSLEGAAYRSNEQFF
D gene: TRBD2; J gene: TRBJ2-7; clone size: -; V gene: TRBV27; CDR3 DNA: TGTGCCAGCAGTTTTAGTAGCGGGGACCCTACGAAGCAGTACTTC; CDR3 protein: CASSFSSGDPTKQYF
D gene: TRBD2; J gene: TRBJ2-1; clone size: -; V gene: TRBV10-3; CDR3 DNA: TGTGCCATCAGTGAGCCCGTGGGACTAGCGGGAAGTGAGCAGTTCTTC; CDR3 protein: CAISEPVGLAGSEQFF
D gene: -; J gene: TRBJ1-2; clone size: -; V gene: TRBV25-1; CDR3 DNA: TGTGCCAGCAGTTTATCGAGCCATGGCTACACCTTC; CDR3 protein: CASSLSSHGYTF
D gene: -; J gene: TRBJ1-1; clone size: -; V gene: TRBV15; CDR3 DNA: TGTGCCACCAGCAGAGATTGGGCGGGGTCTGAAGCTTTCTTT; CDR3 protein: CATSRDWAGSEAFF
D gene: TRBD1; J gene: TRBJ2-7; clone size: -; V gene: TRBV6-6; CDR3 DNA: TGTGCCAGCAGCAGATCCGGGACAGGGAGATTCGAGCAGTACTTC; CDR3 protein: CASSRSGTGRFEQYF
D gene: -; J gene: TRBJ2-1; clone size: -; V gene: TRBV29-1; CDR3 DNA: TGCAGCGTTATGAGCTCCTACAATGAGCAGTTCTTC; CDR3 protein: CSVMSSYNEQFF
D gene: -; J gene: TRBJ2-5; clone size: once; V gene: TRBV9; CDR3 DNA: TGTGCCAGCAGCGTTCGCGACCGACAAGAGACCCAGTACTTC; CDR3 protein: CASSVRDRQETQYF
D gene: -; J gene: TRBJ2-3; clone size: -; V gene: TRBV6-1; CDR3 DNA: TGTGCCAGCAGTGAAGTTGAGAGGGAACCAGATACGCAGTATTTT; CDR3 protein: CASSEVEREPDTQYF
D gene: TRBD1; J gene: TRBJ1-2; clone size: -; V gene: TRBV9; CDR3 DNA: TGTGCCAGCAGCGCGGACAGGGGAGGGTTTGCCTATGGCTACACCTTC; CDR3 protein: CASSADRGGFAYGYTF
D gene: TRBD2; J gene: TRBJ2-1; clone size: -; V gene: TRBV25-1; CDR3 DNA: TGTGCCAGCAGTGACGCCACTAGCGGGAGACTCAATGAGCAGTTCTTC; CDR3 protein: CASSDATSGRLNEQFF
D gene: -; J gene: TRBJ2-3; clone size: -; V gene: TRBV5-4; CDR3 DNA: TGTGCCAGCAGCTGGCCGGGACCCCGACTCCCAGATACGCAGTATTTT; CDR3 protein: CASSWPGPRLPDTQYF
D gene: -; J gene: TRBJ1-5; clone size: -; V gene: TRBV18; CDR3 DNA: TGTGCCAGCTCACCGAGCGATCAGCCCCAGCATTTT; CDR3 protein: CASSPSDQPQHF
D gene: -; J gene: TRBJ1-6; clone size: -; V gene: TRBV9; CDR3 DNA: TGTGCCAGCAGCGGTAACAGTTCACCCCTCCACTTT; CDR3 protein: CASSGNSSPLHF
D gene: TRBD1; J gene: TRBJ1-1; clone size: once; V gene: TRBV27; CDR3 DNA: TGTGCCAGCAGGAACAGGGGGCAACGGCCTGAAGCTTTCTTT; CDR3 protein: CASRNRGQRPEAFF
D gene: -; J gene: TRBJ2-1; clone size: once; V gene: TRBV6-5; CDR3 DNA: TGTGCCAGCAGTTACCGGGACGGATACAATGAGCAGTTCTTC; CDR3 protein: CASSYRDGYNEQFF
D gene: -; J gene: TRBJ1-5; clone size: -; V gene: TRBV7-8; CDR3 DNA: TGTGCCAGCAGCTCCGGGACCCATAATCAGCCCCAGCATTTT; CDR3 protein: CASSSGTHNQPQHF
D gene: -; J gene: TRBJ2-7; clone size: -; V gene: TRBV2; CDR3 DNA: TGTGCCAGCAGTAGAAGCCGGACTGGCCCGTACGAGCAGTACTTC; CDR3 protein: CASSRSRTGPYEQYF